The 2 T cell receptor beta chains reported below all come from one sample, sequenced in a study of blood T cell repertoires in COVID-19. Profiled with immunoSEQ multiplex PCR; TCRdb holds only in-frame clones, not every one. The sample consists of over 250,000 clones, 75% to 85% of them appearing once. Specimen: peripheral blood. All receptors come from a man in his fifties with active or convalescent COVID-19.

The chain is built from TRBV28 and TRBJ1-6; D might be TRBD1 (6 bases). The CDR3 is 16 residues long. Germline assignment: CDR1 MDHEN and CDR2 SYDVKM. Trimming took off 5 bases at V and 9 bases at J, with 20 bases between the two ends. The CDR3 nucleotides are TGTGCCAGCAGTCCAACCAGTCGGGGGGCGTTTTCACCCCTCCACTTT. This codes for CASSPTSRGAFSPLHF.

This clone was counted once. The chain recombines TRBV7-9 with TRBJ1-5; D is uncertain. The CDR3 covers 15 residues. V was shortened by 4 bases and J by 7 bases, with 17 bases between the two germline ends. CDR1 and CDR2 (germline): SEHNR, FQNEAQ (reference sequence). In DNA form, the CDR3 reads TGTGCCAGCAGCTCCCCCCTCGGGGAAGGACAGCCCCAGCATTTT. This encodes CASSSPLGEGQPQHF.